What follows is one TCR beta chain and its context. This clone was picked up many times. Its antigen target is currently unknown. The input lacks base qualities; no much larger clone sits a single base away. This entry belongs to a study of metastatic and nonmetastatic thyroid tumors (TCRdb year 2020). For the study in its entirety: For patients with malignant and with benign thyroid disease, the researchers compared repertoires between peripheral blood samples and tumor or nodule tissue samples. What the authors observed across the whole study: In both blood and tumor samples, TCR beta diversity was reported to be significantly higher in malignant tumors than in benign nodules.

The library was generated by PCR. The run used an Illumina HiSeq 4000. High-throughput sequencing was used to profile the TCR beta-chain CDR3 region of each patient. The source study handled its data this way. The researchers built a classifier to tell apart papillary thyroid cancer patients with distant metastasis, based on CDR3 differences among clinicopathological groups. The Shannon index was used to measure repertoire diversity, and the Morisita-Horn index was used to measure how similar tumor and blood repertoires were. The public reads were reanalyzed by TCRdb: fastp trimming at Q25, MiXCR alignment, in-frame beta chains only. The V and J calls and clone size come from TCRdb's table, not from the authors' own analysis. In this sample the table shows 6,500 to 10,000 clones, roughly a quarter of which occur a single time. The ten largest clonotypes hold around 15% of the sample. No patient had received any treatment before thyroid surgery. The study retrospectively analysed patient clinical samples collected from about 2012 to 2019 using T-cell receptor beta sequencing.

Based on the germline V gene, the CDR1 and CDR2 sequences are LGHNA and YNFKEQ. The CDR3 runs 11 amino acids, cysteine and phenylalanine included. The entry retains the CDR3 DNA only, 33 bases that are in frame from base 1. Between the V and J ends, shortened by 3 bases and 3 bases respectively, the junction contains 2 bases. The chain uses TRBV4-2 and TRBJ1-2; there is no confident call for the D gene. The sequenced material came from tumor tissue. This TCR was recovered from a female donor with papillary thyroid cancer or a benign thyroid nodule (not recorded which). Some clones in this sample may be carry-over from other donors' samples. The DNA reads TGTGCCAGCAGCCAGTACTATGGCTACACCTTC. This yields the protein CASSQYYGYTF.